This T cell receptor beta chain was profiled in a study of blood T cell repertoires in COVID-19. Study summary: T cells, B-cell-depleted T cells, or PBMCs supplied cDNA or gDNA.

The method was immunoSEQ multiplex PCR; TCRdb's version includes in-frame clones alone and lacks a portion of them. Of about 57,000 clones in the sample, roughly 80% were seen once. Everyone who took part was roughly 18 to 95 years old, and they came from roughly 25 US areas. Which cohort a participant joined came from the clinical history participants gave. The V gene's germline CDR1 is KGHDR and CDR2 SFDVKD. With V trimmed by 5 bases and J by 6 bases, 4 bases remained unmatched. The length of the CDR3 is 13 residues. The sequence came from a woman between 35 and 50 years old with acute COVID-19. Sequencing was carried out using PBMCs or T cells enriched from blood (not recorded which). V and J are TRBV24-1 and TRBJ1-2, with 8 bases fitting TRBD1. The CDR3 region is CATSGQGRDGYTF. In DNA form, the CDR3 reads TGTGCCACCAGTGGACAGGGGAGAGATGGCTACACCTTC.